Each of the 12 T cell receptor beta chains below was sequenced from the same sample in a study of cytomegalovirus exposure and HLA in healthy donors. Primers included in the PCR were 60 Vbeta and 13 Jbeta primers. Produced via immunoSEQ multiplex PCR; TCRdb's table is partial and in-frame only. The sample consists of some 110,000 clones, approximately 78% of them appearing once. The material sequenced was PBMCs. The receptor source for this set is a woman aged 35 to 49 in good health and CMV-seronegative.

The chain recombines TRBV19 with TRBJ2-1, with 7 bases lining up with TRBD2. This CDR3 has 16 amino acids. V lost 8 bases, J lost 7 bases, and 17 bases stayed unmatched. Germline CDR1 and CDR2: LNHDA and SQIVND (reference sequence). The CDR3 coding sequence is TGTGCCAGTGGGTTTGGCGGGAGAGACGGGGTGAATGAGCAGTTCTTC. Translation: CASGFGGRDGVNEQFF.

This sequence joins TRBV7-3 and TRBJ2-7; D gene ambiguous. This CDR3 is built from 16 residues. From germline, CDR1 is SGHTA and CDR2 FQGTGA. Trimming cost V 0 bases and J 2 bases, with 14 bases left between them. The CDR3 nucleotides are TGTGCCAGCAGCTTAACCTCAACTATAGCACCCTACGAGCAGTACTTC. Protein product: CASSLTSTIAPYEQYF.

The V gene is TRBV2, the J gene TRBJ1-1; D is unclear. Trimming cost V 6 bases and J 4 bases, with 6 bases left between them. Germline lookup yields CDR1 SNHLY and CDR2 FYNNEI. This CDR3 spans 11 amino acids. As DNA, the CDR3 is TGTGCCAGCAGGGAACTCACTGAAGCTTTCTTT. Amino acids: CASRELTEAFF.

The J gene is TRBJ2-2, the V gene TRBV5-4; tentative D call: TRBD2 (5 bases). The CDR3 extends over 15 amino acids. Germline CDR1 is SGHNT and CDR2 is YYREEE (reference sequence). Trimming stripped 2 bases from V and 0 bases from J, with 8 bases between. CDR3 residues: CASSFGLTNTGELFF. CDR3 bases: TGTGCCAGCAGCTTTGGACTTACGAACACCGGGGAGCTGTTTTTT.

This chain links TRBV7-9 with TRBJ2-2, with D perhaps matching TRBD2 (7 bases). Germline V gene lookup returns CDR1 SEHNR and CDR2 FQNEAQ (reference sequence). The V gene lost 5 bases and the J gene lost 4 bases, with 20 bases spanning the gap. The length of the CDR3 is 17 residues. The CDR3 DNA sequence: TGTGCCAGCAGCCCAAGTCCCACAGGGAGGGGCACCGGGGAGCTGTTTTTT. Its translation is CASSPSPTGRGTGELFF.

The chain is built from TRBV19 and TRBJ1-5; TRBD1 aligns across 7 bases. The CDR3 sequence is 15 residues long. Germline V gene sequence: CDR1 LNHDA, CDR2 SQIVND (reference sequence). J gave up 0 bases and V 3 bases, and 2 bases lay outside the gene matches. The CDR3: CASSIGTVSNQPQHF. The CDR3 region has the DNA TGTGCCAGTAGTATTGGGACAGTTAGCAATCAGCCCCAGCATTTT. The full variable domain, rest sourced from reference TRBV19 and TRBJ1-5, is DGGITQSPKYLFRKEGQNVTLSCEQNLNHDAMYWYRQDPGQGLRLIYYSQIVNDFQKGDIAEGYSVSREKKESFPLTVTSAQKNPTAFYLCASSIGTVSNQPQHFGDGTRLSIL.

This clone showed up just a few times. The genes are TRBV5-1 and TRBJ1-2; 9 bases fit TRBD1. The CDR3 is made up of 15 amino acids. Trimming took 0 bases from V and 6 from J; bases not matched to a gene: 6. CDR1 SGHRS and CDR2 YFSETQ come from the germline V gene. In DNA, the CDR3 is TGCGCCAGCAGCTTGGTTGGACAGGGGACTGATGGCTACACCTTC. Protein product: CASSLVGQGTDGYTF.

This clone was observed a few times. This chain joins TRBV5-5 and TRBJ1-3; D is possibly TRBD1 (5 bases). Germline values: CDR1 SGHKS, CDR2 YYEKEE (reference sequence). Deletions cut 3 bases from V and 0 bases from J, with 16 bases between. CDR3 length equals 17 residues. CDR3 sequence: CASSSSGFSSSGNTIYF. CDR3 DNA sequence: TGTGCCAGCAGCTCTTCAGGGTTTTCGAGCTCTGGAAACACCATATATTTT.

V is TRBV7-2 and J is TRBJ2-4; 10 nucleotides align to TRBD2. J was trimmed by 7 bases and V by 3 bases; bases with no gene match: 0. The CDR3 covers 13 residues. The germline gives CDR1 SGHTA, CDR2 FQGNSA. CDR3 coding DNA: TGTGCCAGCAGCTTTAGCGGGGGGAACATTCAGTACTTC. Translating it yields CASSFSGGNIQYF.

The chain combines TRBV9 with TRBJ1-4; 9 bases are shared with TRBD1. CDR1 is SGDLS, CDR2 YYNGEE, per germline. There are 16 residues in the CDR3. V was clipped by 4 bases and J by 0 bases; unmatched bases: 4. The CDR3 DNA reads as TGTGCCAGCAGCTTGGGACAGGGAACAACTAATGAAAAACTGTTTTTT. This sequence encodes CASSLGQGTTNEKLFF.

This clone was picked up one time. This chain joins TRBV7-2 and TRBJ1-1; D unresolved. This CDR3 is built from 20 residues. CDR1 and CDR2 (germline): SGHTA, FQGNSA. Trimming shortened V by 0 bases and J by 1 base, and 24 bases separated the two germline ends. The CDR3 reads CASSLAFRPVEKPRNTEAFF. The CDR3 DNA reads TGTGCCAGCAGCTTAGCTTTCCGTCCGGTAGAGAAGCCCCGGAACACTGAAGCTTTCTTT.

The rearrangement joins TRBV7-8 to TRBJ2-3; 11 bases match TRBD2. The CDR3 has 16 residues. From germline, CDR1 is SGHVS and CDR2 FQNEAQ. J was trimmed by 5 bases and V by 4 bases; bases with no gene match: 8. CDR3 sequence: CASSSSLAGGGDTQYF. CDR3 DNA: TGTGCCAGCAGCTCGTCCCTAGCGGGAGGTGGAGATACGCAGTATTTT.